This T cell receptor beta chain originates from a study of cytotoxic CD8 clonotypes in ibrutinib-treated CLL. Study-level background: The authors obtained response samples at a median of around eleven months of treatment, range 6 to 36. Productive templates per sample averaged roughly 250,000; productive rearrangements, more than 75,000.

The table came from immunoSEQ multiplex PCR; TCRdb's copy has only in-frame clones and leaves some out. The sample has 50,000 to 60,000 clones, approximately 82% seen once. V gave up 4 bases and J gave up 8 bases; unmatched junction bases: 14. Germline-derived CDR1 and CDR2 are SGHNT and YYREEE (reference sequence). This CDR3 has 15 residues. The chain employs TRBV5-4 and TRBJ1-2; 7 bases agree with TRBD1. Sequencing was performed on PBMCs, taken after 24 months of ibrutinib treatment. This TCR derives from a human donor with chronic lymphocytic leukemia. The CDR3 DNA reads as TGTGCCAGCAGCCTAACGACAGGGCAGGAAAGAGGCTACACCTTC. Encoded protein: CASSLTTGQERGYTF.